Following are 19 T cell receptor beta chains from one sample sequenced in a study of blood T cell repertoires in COVID-19. Only in-frame clones appear in the TCRdb table, and some are missing; sequencing was by immunoSEQ multiplex PCR. The sample lists about 55,000 clones, about 79% occurring once. Sequencing input: peripheral blood. The receptors were gathered from a man older than 75 with COVID-19, enrolled during active disease.

This chain joins TRBV7-2 and TRBJ1-6; 7 bases match TRBD1. Germline V gives CDR1 SGHTA, CDR2 FQGNSA. V was pared by 3 bases and J by 9 bases, with 8 bases of the junction left unmatched. The CDR3 has 15 residues. The CDR3, as DNA: TGTGCCAGCAGCTTGTCTGCAGGGGGGACTTCACCCCTCCACTTT. This translates into CASSLSAGGTSPLHF. Supplemented by reference TRBV7-2 and TRBJ1-6, the full variable domain reads GAGVSQSPSNKVTEKGKDVELRCDPISGHTALYWYRQSLGQGLEFLIYFQGNSAPDKSGLPSDRFSAERTGGSVSTLTIQRTQQEDSAVYLCASSLSAGGTSPLHFGNGTRLTVT.

This chain joins TRBV14 and TRBJ1-3; the match to TRBD1 covers 7 bases. This CDR3 contains 13 residues. J gave up 4 bases and V 4 bases, and 1 base lay outside the gene matches. Germline V lookup: CDR1 SGHDN, CDR2 FVKESK. The CDR3 DNA is TGTGCCAGCAGCCGGGGACAGGGAAACACCATATATTTT. Protein product: CASSRGQGNTIYF. The variable domain in full, completed from reference TRBV14 and TRBJ1-3, reads EAGVTQFPSHSVIEKGQTVTLRCDPISGHDNLYWYRRVMGKEIKFLLHFVKESKQDESGMPNNRFLAERTGGTYSTLKVQPAELEDSGVYFCASSRGQGNTIYFGEGSWLTVV.

The chain employs TRBV6-1 and TRBJ2-3; 14 nucleotides match TRBD2. Losses at the gene ends were 4 bases for V and 5 bases for J; bases not matched to a gene: 14. CDR1 MNHNS and CDR2 SASEGT come from the germline V gene. The CDR3 runs to 19 residues. The CDR3, as DNA: TGTGCCAGCAGTGTGACTAGCGGGGGGGCAATCCCTCGTGAAGATACGCAGTATTTT. This codes for CASSVTSGGAIPREDTQYF.

The J gene is TRBJ1-5, the V gene TRBV19, with D possibly being TRBD1 (6 bases). Trimming stripped 0 bases from V and 1 base from J, with 19 bases between. The CDR3 has 19 amino acids. CDR1 LNHDA and CDR2 SQIVND come from the germline V gene (reference sequence). This CDR3 reads CASSIDPQTGSSSNQPQHF. Here the CDR3 DNA reads TGTGCCAGTAGTATAGATCCTCAAACAGGGTCCTCAAGCAATCAGCCCCAGCATTTT.

The rearrangement joins TRBV4-1 to TRBJ2-1, with TRBD2 matching over 7 bases. The CDR3 covers 17 residues. V trimming: 3 bases; J trimming: 4 bases; junction bases outside the gene matches: 12. Germline V gene data show CDR1 as MGHRA and CDR2 as YSYEKL. CDR3 residues: CASSQFITSADYNEQFF. CDR3 nucleotides: TGCGCCAGCAGCCAGTTTATTACTAGCGCGGATTACAATGAGCAGTTCTTC.

The chain has TRBV2 and TRBJ2-3; a weak D match, TRBD2 (6 bases). The V end was cut by 1 base, the J end by 1 base, with 15 bases between. Germline CDR1 is SNHLY and CDR2 is FYNNEI. This CDR3 has 17 residues. CDR3 sequence (DNA): TGTGCCAGCAGTGAAGAACCCCCGGGCGGGGGCACAGATACGCAGTATTTT. This gives the protein CASSEEPPGGGTDTQYF.

This clone was counted a few times. The chain uses TRBV3-1 (or the pseudogene TRBV3-2) and TRBJ2-3; 7 nucleotides line up with TRBD1. Germline V lookup: CDR1 LGHDT, CDR2 YNNKEL (reference sequence). This CDR3 has 16 residues. V dropped 4 bases and J dropped 2; count of bases not matched to a gene: 9. The CDR3 reads CASSPHGKGATDTQYF. The CDR3 DNA reads as TGTGCCAGCAGCCCGCATGGGAAGGGGGCCACAGATACGCAGTATTTT.

This CDR3 reads CASSLDSYQPQHF. In nucleotides, the CDR3 is TGTGCCAGCAGTTTGGACTCCTATCAGCCCCAGCATTTT. This chain connects TRBV27 to TRBJ1-5; D unresolved. The length of the CDR3 is 13 residues. Per germline, CDR1 MNHEY and CDR2 SMNVEV (reference sequence). With 3 bases removed from V and 5 bases from J, the gap between germline ends came to 8 bases.

The J gene is TRBJ1-2, the V gene TRBV19; D gene ambiguous. Germline CDR1 and CDR2: LNHDA and SQIVND (reference sequence). The CDR3 runs to 13 residues. The V end lost 6 bases, the J end lost 0 bases, and 8 bases lay between the germline ends. CDR3 nucleotides: TGTGCCAGTAGAGACAATACTAACTATGGCTACACCTTC. This codes for CASRDNTNYGYTF. The entire variable domain, with the rest obtained from reference TRBV19 and TRBJ1-2, is as follows: DGGITQSPKYLFRKEGQNVTLSCEQNLNHDAMYWYRQDPGQGLRLIYYSQIVNDFQKGDIAEGYSVSREKKESFPLTVTSAQKNPTAFYLCASRDNTNYGYTFGSGTRLTVV.

The CDR3 DNA is TGTGCCAGCAGCCTACCGGGGACAGGGATTGGCGGGGAGCTGTTTTTT. Translating gives CASSLPGTGIGGELFF. This chain connects TRBV7-9 to TRBJ2-2; TRBD1 matches 9 bases. The CDR3 covers 16 residues. The ends lost 5 bases at V and 7 bases at J; junction bases unmatched: 11. Germline CDR1 SEHNR, CDR2 FQNEAQ (reference sequence).

The chain joins TRBV2 to TRBJ2-5, with TRBD2 matching over 10 bases. CDR1 is SNHLY, CDR2 FYNNEI, per germline. The trim removed 5 bases at V and 1 base at J, leaving 4 bases unmatched. The length of the CDR3 is 15 residues. The CDR3 DNA follows: TGTGCCAGCAGTCCGGGACTAGCGTCCCAAGAGACCCAGTACTTC. This codes for CASSPGLASQETQYF.

The rearrangement joins TRBV7-9 to TRBJ2-1; perhaps TRBD2 as D (5 bases). V dropped 5 bases and J dropped 0 bases, with 8 bases sitting between them. The CDR3 loop spans 14 amino acids. CDR1 SEHNR and CDR2 FQNEAQ come from the germline V gene (reference sequence). The DNA of the CDR3 is TGTGCCAGCAGCAAAGCGGCCTCCTACAATGAGCAGTTCTTC. Its translation: CASSKAASYNEQFF. The variable domain in full, with the rest retrieved from reference TRBV7-9 and TRBJ2-1, is DTGVSQNPRHKITKRGQNVTFRCDPISEHNRLYWYRQTLGQGPEFLTYFQNEAQLEKSRLLSDRFSAERPKGSFSTLEIQRTEQGDSAMYLCASSKAASYNEQFFGPGTRLTVL.

This clone was recorded a few times. This chain connects TRBV13 to TRBJ2-7; 7 nucleotides agree with TRBD2. Germline assignment: CDR1 PRHDT and CDR2 FYEKMQ (reference sequence). Trimming took 5 bases from V and 4 from J; bases not matched to a gene: 2. The CDR3 length is 12 residues. The CDR3 DNA is TGTGCCAGCAGCGCGGGGGAGTACGAGCAGTACTTC. Amino acid sequence: CASSAGEYEQYF.

V is TRBV7-2 and J is TRBJ2-2, with D possibly matching TRBD2 (6 bases). Germline V gives CDR1 SGHTA, CDR2 FQGNSA. Between the trimmed V and J ends, which lost 6 bases and 7 bases, there was a span of 12 bases. The CDR3 sequence is 13 residues long. The CDR3 DNA follows: TGTGCCAGCAGTAAACTAGCTGGCGGGGAGCTGTTTTTT. This sequence encodes CASSKLAGGELFF.

The V call is TRBV15, the J call TRBJ2-7, with 7 nucleotides matching TRBD2. V lost 3 bases and J lost 4; bases outside the gene matches: 3. Germline V gene lookup returns CDR1 LNHNV and CDR2 YYDKDF (reference sequence). The CDR3 contains 13 residues. CDR3 in amino acids: CATSSSGTYEQYV. The CDR3 nucleotides read TGTGCCACCAGCAGCAGCGGGACGTACGAGCAGTACGTC.

This clone has just one count. The chain carries TRBV4-2 and TRBJ1-3; D is unclear. The CDR3 runs 14 residues. Germline CDR1 is LGHNA and CDR2 is YNFKEQ. With 0 bases removed from V and 4 bases from J, the gap between germline ends came to 7 bases. In DNA form, the CDR3 reads TGTGCCAGCAGCCAAGAGAGTACGGGAAACACCATATATTTT. The encoded protein is CASSQESTGNTIYF.

The chain joins TRBV4-3 to TRBJ1-2; D remains ambiguous. There are 15 residues in the CDR3. The V end was cut by 0 bases, the J end by 3 bases, with 11 bases between. Germline values: CDR1 LGHNA, CDR2 YSLEER. Written as DNA, the CDR3 is TGCGCCAGCAGCCAAGAGCAACAGACCTACTATGGCTACACCTTC. Translated, it gives CASSQEQQTYYGYTF.

The chain uses TRBV5-1 and TRBJ1-1; a possible D gene is TRBD1 (6 bases). This CDR3 has 15 residues. The V end lost 0 bases, the J end lost 6 bases, and 15 bases lay between the germline ends. From germline, CDR1 is SGHRS and CDR2 YFSETQ. CDR3 DNA: TGCGCCAGCAGCTTGGGCGGGGGCCTGGTGTCTGAAGCTTTCTTT. It translates to CASSLGGGLVSEAFF. Supplemented by reference TRBV5-1 and TRBJ1-1, the full variable domain reads KAGVTQTPRYLIKTRGQQVTLSCSPISGHRSVSWYQQTPGQGLQFLFEYFSETQRNKGNFPGRFSGRQFSNSRSEMNVSTLELGDSALYLCASSLGGGLVSEAFFGQGTRLTVV.

CDR3 DNA: TGTGCCAGCAGCTTCCTCGCAGCGGGAGTAGATACGCAGTATTTT. It yields the protein CASSFLAAGVDTQYF. The chain links TRBV5-5 to TRBJ2-3; 8 nucleotides line up with TRBD2. Looked up from germline, CDR1 is SGHKS and CDR2 is YYEKEE (reference sequence). The CDR3 is made up of 15 amino acids. J gave up 5 bases and V 2 bases, and 7 bases lay outside the gene matches.